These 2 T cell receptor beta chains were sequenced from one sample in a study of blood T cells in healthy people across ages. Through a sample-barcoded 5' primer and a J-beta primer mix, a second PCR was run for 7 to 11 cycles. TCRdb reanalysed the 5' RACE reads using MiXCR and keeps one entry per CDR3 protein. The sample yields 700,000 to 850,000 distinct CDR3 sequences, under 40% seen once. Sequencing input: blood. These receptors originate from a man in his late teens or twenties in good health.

CDR3 in DNA: TGTGCCAGCAGCTTAGGGATGATTGAGCAGTTCTTC. Translation gives CASSLGMIEQFF. This chain uses TRBV7-2 with TRBJ2-1; no definite D call. CDR3 size: 12 residues. Germline CDR1 is SGHTA and CDR2 is FQGNSA. V lost 1 base to trimming and J lost 9 bases, with 7 bases between them.

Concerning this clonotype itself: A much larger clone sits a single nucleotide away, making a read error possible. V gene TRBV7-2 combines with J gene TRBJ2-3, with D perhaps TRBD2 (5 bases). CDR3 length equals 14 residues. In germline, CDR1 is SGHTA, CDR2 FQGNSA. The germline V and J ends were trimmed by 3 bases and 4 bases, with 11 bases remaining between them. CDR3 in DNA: TGTGCCAGCAGCTTGTCGAGCGGCGCAGATACGCAGTATTTT. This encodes CASSLSSGADTQYF.